The 20 T cell receptor beta chains below were found in one sample sequenced in a study of cytomegalovirus exposure and HLA in healthy donors (dated by TCRdb to 2016 to 2017). Libraries came from the immunoSEQ multiplex PCR assay. A mixture of 60 forward primers for TCR Vbeta segments and 13 reverse primers for TCR Jbeta segments was used in the multiplex PCR. TCRdb holds this immuneACCESS table with in-frame rearrangements only. Some clones are missing; in checked studies, unresolved V genes explain under half, and the rest has no known cause. This sample is represented by around 200,000 clones; 86% of them were singletons. Together, the top ten hold approximately 0.31% of the sample. The sequenced material came from PBMCs. The receptors were gathered from a woman aged 25 to 39 in good health and CMV-seronegative.

The chain employs TRBV4-1 and TRBJ1-1, with 10 positions matching TRBD1. Trimming at V came to 4 bases and at J to 1 base, leaving 3 bases not matched to a gene. The CDR3 has 15 amino acids. In germline, CDR1 is MGHRA, CDR2 YSYEKL. DNA of the CDR3: TGCGCCAGCAGCCGGCGACAGGGGGCGAACACTGAAGCTTTCTTT. Its protein is CASSRRQGANTEAFF.

The chain links TRBV5-1 to TRBJ2-1; 9 bases map to TRBD1. The CDR3 covers 14 residues. Germline V gene data show CDR1 as SGHRS and CDR2 as YFSETQ. Germline trimming cut 2 bases from V and 7 bases from J; bases unmatched to any gene: 4. CDR3 coding DNA: TGCGCCAGCAGCTTTACGACAGGGGGGAATGAGCAGTTCTTC. Translating gives CASSFTTGGNEQFF.

The chain is built from TRBV19 and TRBJ2-5; 9 bases align to TRBD2. Germline assignment: CDR1 LNHDA and CDR2 SQIVND (reference sequence). The junction had 9 bases not matched to a gene; V was cut back by 1 base and J by 6 bases. The CDR3 runs 16 residues. CDR3 loop: CASSIVGGGAGKTQYF. In DNA, the CDR3 is TGTGCCAGTAGTATAGTCGGCGGGGGGGCAGGGAAGACCCAGTACTTC.

The genes are TRBV6-1 and TRBJ2-7, with D possibly matching TRBD1 (5 bases). CDR1 and CDR2 from the germline V gene are MNHNS and SASEGT. This CDR3 is 13 amino acids long. V was shortened by 7 bases and J by 4 bases, with 14 bases between the two germline ends. The CDR3 reads CASTQVVGYEQYF. DNA of the CDR3: TGTGCCAGCACACAGGTGGTGGGGTACGAGCAGTACTTC.

The chain is built from TRBV28 and TRBJ1-2; D is perhaps TRBD1 (5 bases). V dropped 2 bases and J dropped 4 bases, with 11 bases sitting between them. The CDR3 length is 14 residues. Germline CDR1 and CDR2: MDHEN and SYDVKM. The CDR3 here is CASSLMGGSYGYTF. Written as DNA, the CDR3 is TGTGCCAGCAGTTTAATGGGGGGAAGCTATGGCTACACCTTC.

This chain connects TRBV14 to TRBJ2-1; TRBD2 matches at 7 bases. The CDR3 contains 12 residues. The germline V gene encodes CDR1 SGHDN and CDR2 FVKESK. Germline trimming cut 0 bases from V and 13 bases from J; bases unmatched to any gene: 3. The DNA for the CDR3 is TGTGCCAGCAGCCAAGACCGGGAGGTTCAGTTCTTC. Translated, it gives CASSQDREVQFF.

The rearrangement uses TRBV18 and TRBJ2-7; D gene ambiguous. Between the trimmed V and J ends, which lost 2 bases and 0 bases, there was a span of 8 bases. CDR3 length equals 14 residues. Looked up from germline, CDR1 is KGHSH and CDR2 is LQKENI. CDR3 residues: CASSPGLHSYEQYF. In DNA form, the CDR3 reads TGTGCCAGCTCACCAGGGCTTCACTCCTACGAGCAGTACTTC.

The chain recombines TRBV28 with TRBJ2-7, with TRBD2 matching 13 bases. CDR1 is MDHEN and CDR2 is SYDVKM in the germline V gene. The CDR3 sequence is 14 residues long. The V gene end was trimmed by 6 bases and the J gene end by 6 bases; junction bases not matched to a gene: 5. Written as DNA, the CDR3 is TGTGCCAGCAGAAGACTAGCGGGAGGAGCCGAGCAGTACTTC. Its protein is CASRRLAGGAEQYF.

The chain combines TRBV5-1 with TRBJ2-7; 8 bases are shared with TRBD1. With 4 bases clipped from V and 1 base from J, the junction kept 4 bases outside the gene matches. Germline-derived CDR1 and CDR2 are SGHRS and YFSETQ. The CDR3 covers 14 residues. Here the CDR3 DNA reads TGCGCCAGCAGCACCGGACAGGGATCCTACGAGCAGTACTTC. As protein: CASSTGQGSYEQYF.

J is TRBJ1-1 and V is TRBV19; 7 nucleotides line up with TRBD1. This CDR3 contains 13 residues. Per germline, CDR1 LNHDA and CDR2 SQIVND (reference sequence). V lost 7 bases to trimming and J lost 5 bases; unmatched junction nucleotides: 7. CDR3 DNA: TGTGCCAGTAAGGAGGGGGCCCTTACTGAAGCTTTCTTT. Translated: CASKEGALTEAFF.

The CDR3 protein is CASTLDGTSSNEQYF. As DNA, the CDR3 is TGTGCCAGCACTCTCGACGGGACTAGTTCTAACGAGCAGTACTTC. The V call is TRBV2, the J call TRBJ2-7; TRBD2 matches at 8 bases. The CDR3 is made up of 15 amino acids. Germline values: CDR1 SNHLY, CDR2 FYNNEI. V dropped 7 bases and J dropped 5; count of bases not matched to a gene: 13.

The chain joins TRBV7-2 to TRBJ2-1; 10 bases are shared with TRBD2. Per germline, CDR1 SGHTA and CDR2 FQGNSA. J was trimmed by 10 bases and V by 5 bases; bases with no gene match: 14. There are 16 residues in the CDR3. The CDR3 loop is CASSLRPSGSLGEQFF. In DNA, the CDR3 is TGTGCCAGCAGCCTTCGACCTAGCGGGAGTTTGGGCGAGCAGTTCTTC.

This clone is a singleton in its sample. V gene TRBV6-1 combines with J gene TRBJ2-1, with 10 bases matching TRBD2. Germline V gene lookup returns CDR1 MNHNS and CDR2 SASEGT. This CDR3 is built from 17 residues. V lost 2 bases to trimming and J lost 0 bases; unmatched junction nucleotides: 4. The chain's CDR3 is CASSERTSGFSYNEQFF. The CDR3 coding sequence is TGTGCCAGCAGTGAAAGGACTAGCGGATTCTCCTACAATGAGCAGTTCTTC.

This sequence joins TRBV5-1 and TRBJ2-2; 7 positions match TRBD2. The CDR3 spans 17 residues. Germline lookup yields CDR1 SGHRS and CDR2 YFSETQ. V gave up 5 bases and J gave up 1 base; unmatched junction bases: 11. The CDR3 sequence: CASSPGREGRNTGELFF. DNA for the CDR3: TGCGCCAGCAGTCCCGGTAGGGAGGGCCGGAACACCGGGGAGCTGTTTTTT.

This clone was seen a single time. Different DNA sequences within this sample yield the same CDR3. This chain connects TRBV27 to TRBJ1-3; D might be TRBD1 (5 bases). CDR1 is MNHEY, CDR2 SMNVEV, per germline (reference sequence). The CDR3 extends over 14 amino acids. V lost 4 bases to trimming and J lost 0 bases, with 7 bases between them. This CDR3 is CASSSTVSGNTIYF. The CDR3 region has the DNA TGTGCCAGCAGTTCGACAGTCTCTGGAAACACCATATATTTT.

The chain recombines TRBV27 with TRBJ2-5; 14 bases are a match to TRBD2. Germline CDR1 reads MNHEY; CDR2 reads SMNVEV (reference sequence). The length of the CDR3 is 15 residues. Unmatched junction bases numbered 2, after V lost 5 bases and J lost 3 bases. Here the CDR3 DNA reads TGTGCCAGCAGTCAGGGACTAGCGGGAGAAGAGACCCAGTACTTC. It is translated as CASSQGLAGEETQYF.

The chain employs TRBV5-1 and TRBJ2-7, with TRBD2 as a possible D gene (6 bases). This CDR3 region has 13 residues. Trimming cost V 4 bases and J 7 bases, with 15 bases left between them. Germline V gives CDR1 SGHRS, CDR2 YFSETQ. The CDR3, as DNA: TGCGCCAGCAGCCCACGCAGTCTAGCGGAGCAGTACTTC. It specifies CASSPRSLAEQYF.

This clone showed up just a few times. The CDR3 sequence: CASSLGLAGASSYNEQFF. The CDR3 DNA reads as TGCGCCAGCAGCTTGGGACTAGCGGGAGCCAGCTCCTACAATGAGCAGTTCTTC. The rearrangement joins TRBV5-1 to TRBJ2-1; TRBD2 aligns across 12 bases. This CDR3 spans 18 amino acids. Germline V gene sequence: CDR1 SGHRS, CDR2 YFSETQ. The junction had 4 bases not matched to a gene; V was cut back by 0 bases and J by 0 bases.

The chain recombines TRBV18 with TRBJ2-1, with 9 nucleotides matching TRBD2. The CDR3 covers 15 residues. The germline V gene has CDR1 KGHSH and CDR2 LQKENI. With V trimmed by 6 bases and J by 0 bases, 3 bases remained unmatched. This CDR3 is CASSSGGISYNEQFF. For the CDR3, the DNA is TGTGCCAGCTCGAGCGGGGGGATCTCCTACAATGAGCAGTTCTTC.

This rearrangement joins TRBV2 to TRBJ2-1, with TRBD2 matching 10 bases. Germline assignment: CDR1 SNHLY and CDR2 FYNNEI. Losses at the gene ends were 5 bases for V and 4 bases for J; bases not matched to a gene: 5. The CDR3 sequence is 15 residues long. The CDR3 sequence: CASSLAGVNYNEQFF. CDR3 DNA: TGTGCCAGCAGTCTAGCGGGGGTGAATTACAATGAGCAGTTCTTC.